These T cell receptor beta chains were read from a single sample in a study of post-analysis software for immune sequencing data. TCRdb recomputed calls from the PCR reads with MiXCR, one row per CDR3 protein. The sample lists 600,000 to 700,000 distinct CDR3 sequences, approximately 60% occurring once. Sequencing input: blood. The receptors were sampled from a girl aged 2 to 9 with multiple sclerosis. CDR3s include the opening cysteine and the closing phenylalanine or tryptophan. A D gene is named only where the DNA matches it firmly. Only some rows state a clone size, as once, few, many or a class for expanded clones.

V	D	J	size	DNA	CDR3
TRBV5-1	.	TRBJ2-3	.	TGCGCCAGCAGCTTGTTCGGGGCCACAGATACGCAGTATTTT	CASSLFGATDTQYF
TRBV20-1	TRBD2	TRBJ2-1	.	TGCAGTGCTAGAGGGTTTGGGACTAGCGGCCTCAGGGAGAATGAGCAGTTCTTC	CSARGFGTSGLRENEQFF
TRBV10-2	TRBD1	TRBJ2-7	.	TGCGCCAGCCCCGGGGACAGGGGGATTTACGAGCAGTACTTC	CASPGDRGIYEQYF
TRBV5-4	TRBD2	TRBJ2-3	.	TGTGCCAGCAGCCCAGCGGGAGGCACGATCACAGATACGCGGTATTTT	CASSPAGGTITDTRYF
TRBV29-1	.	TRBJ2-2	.	TGCAGCGTCAGGGAGACCGGGGAGCTGTTTTTT	CSVRETGELFF
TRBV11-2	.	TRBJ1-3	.	TGTGCCAGCAGCTTAAACCAGGGTCCAGGAAACACCATATATTTT	CASSLNQGPGNTIYF
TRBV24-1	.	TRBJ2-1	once	TGTGCCACCAGTGATTACCGGGACACTAACAATGAGCAGTTCTTC	CATSDYRDTNNEQFF
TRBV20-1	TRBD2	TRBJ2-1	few	TGCAGTGCTAGTGACGGGGGAGGGAAGCAAATCAATGAGCAGTTCTTC	CSASDGGGKQINEQFF
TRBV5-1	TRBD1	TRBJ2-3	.	TGCGCCAGCAGTCCGACAGGGCGGAGAGATACGCAGTATTTT	CASSPTGRRDTQYF
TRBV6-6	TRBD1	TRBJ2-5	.	TGTGCCAGCAGTTACTCGGCGGGGACAGGGTTCCAAGAGACCCAGTACTTC	CASSYSAGTGFQETQYF
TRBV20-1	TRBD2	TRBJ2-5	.	TGCAGTGCTCTTCCAGGGACTAGCGGGATCCAAGAGACCCAGTACTTC	CSALPGTSGIQETQYF
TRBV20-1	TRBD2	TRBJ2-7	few	TGCAGTGCTGCGACTAGCGCCATCTCCTACGAGCAGTACTTC	CSAATSAISYEQYF
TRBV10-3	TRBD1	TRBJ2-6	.	TGTGCCATCAGCCCGGACAGGACAAGCTCTGGGGCCAACGTCCTGACTTTC	CAISPDRTSSGANVLTF
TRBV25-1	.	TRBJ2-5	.	TGTGCCAGCAGTGAATGGTGGGAACAAGAGACCCAGTACTTC	CASSEWWEQETQYF
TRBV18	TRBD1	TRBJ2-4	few	TGTGCCAGCGGACAGGGGGCCAAAAACATTCAGTACTTC	CASGQGAKNIQYF
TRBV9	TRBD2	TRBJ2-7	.	TGTGCCAGCAGCGTCGGGACTAGCGGGAGGGTTCGATCCTACGAGCAGTACTTC	CASSVGTSGRVRSYEQYF
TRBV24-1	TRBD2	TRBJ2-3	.	TGTGCCACCGGCCGACTAGCGGGGGTTGACGCAGATACGCAGTATTTT	CATGRLAGVDADTQYF
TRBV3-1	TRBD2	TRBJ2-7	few	TGTGCCAGCAGCCGGAGCGGGAGGGTTCCCTACGAGCAGTACTTC	CASSRSGRVPYEQYF
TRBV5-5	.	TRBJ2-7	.	TGTGCCAGCAGCTCCCCTAGACCGGGCTACGAGCAGTACTTC	CASSSPRPGYEQYF
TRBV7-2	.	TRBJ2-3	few	TGTGCCAGCAGCTTAATAGGGGGGGGCCGTGACACAGATACGCAGTATTTT	CASSLIGGGRDTDTQYF
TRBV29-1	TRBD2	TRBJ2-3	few	TGCAGCGGAATCCCTAGCGGGAGGGGGACAGATACGCAGTATTTT	CSGIPSGRGTDTQYF
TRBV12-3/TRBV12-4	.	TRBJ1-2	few	TGTGCCAGCAGCCTGGGGTCTGGCGGCTACACCTTC	CASSLGSGGYTF
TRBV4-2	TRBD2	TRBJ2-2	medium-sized	TGTGCCAGCAGCCAAGAGTCAGCTAGCGGGAATCTGAACACCGGGGAGCTGTTTTTT	CASSQESASGNLNTGELFF
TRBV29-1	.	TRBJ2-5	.	TGCAGCGTTGCAGCCGGCGGAGGGACCCAGTACTTC	CSVAAGGGTQYF
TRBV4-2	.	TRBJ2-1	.	TGTGCCAGCAGCCAATTTGGGGAGAGCTCCTACAATGAGCAGTTCTTC	CASSQFGESSYNEQFF
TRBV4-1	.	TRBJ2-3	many	TGCGCCAGCAGCCAGGGTCCTACAGATACGCAGTATTTT	CASSQGPTDTQYF
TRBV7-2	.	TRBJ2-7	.	TGTGCCAGCAGCTCAGCAAAGGGGGATCCCTACGAGCAGTACTTC	CASSSAKGDPYEQYF
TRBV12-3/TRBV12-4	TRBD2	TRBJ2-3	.	TGTGCCAGCAGTTCGACACAGCACCCGGGACTAGCGGGGGGGTTGGTCACAGATACGCAGTATTTT	CASSSTQHPGLAGGLVTDTQYF
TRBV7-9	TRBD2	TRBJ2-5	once	TGTGCCAGCAGCTTAGCTGTGGGACTAGGACAAGAGACCCAGTACTTC	CASSLAVGLGQETQYF
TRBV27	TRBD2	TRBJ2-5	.	TGTGCCAGCAGTTTAGTTGGACTAGCCCAAGAGACCCAGTACTTC	CASSLVGLAQETQYF
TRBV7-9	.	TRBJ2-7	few	TGTGCCAGCGCGGGTCGGGAGCAAACCTACGAGCAGTACTTC	CASAGREQTYEQYF
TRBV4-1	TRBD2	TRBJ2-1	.	TGCGCCAGCAGCCAAGATTGGCGGGAGGCCCAATACAATGAGCAGTTCTTC	CASSQDWREAQYNEQFF
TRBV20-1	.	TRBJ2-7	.	TGCAGTGCTGCCGGGACTTTATACGAGCAGTACTTC	CSAAGTLYEQYF
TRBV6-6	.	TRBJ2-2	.	TGTGCCAGCAGTTATCGGGCAGGGGCGTCGAACACCGGGGAGCTGTTTTTT	CASSYRAGASNTGELFF
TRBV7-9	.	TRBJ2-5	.	TGTGCCAGCAGCTTAATGGGAGCAGGGGAGACCCAGTACTTC	CASSLMGAGETQYF
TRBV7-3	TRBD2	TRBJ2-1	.	TGTGCCAGCAGCTTAGGGGGGGTCGTGGATGAGCAGTTCTTC	CASSLGGVVDEQFF
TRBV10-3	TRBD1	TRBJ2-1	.	TGTGCCATCAGTCCGGGACAGGGCCCCCTGAGTGAGCAGTTCTTC	CAISPGQGPLSEQFF
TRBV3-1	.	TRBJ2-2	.	TGTGCCAGCAGCCAAAGTCTCGCCGGGGAGCTGTTTTTT	CASSQSLAGELFF
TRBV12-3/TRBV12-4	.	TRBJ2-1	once	TGTGCCAGCAGTAAATACGGGGGCGTCAATGAGCAGTTCTTC	CASSKYGGVNEQFF
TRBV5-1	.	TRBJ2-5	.	TGCGCCAGCAGCTTGGTGGTAGGGCGGAGGGAGCAGTACTTC	CASSLVVGRREQYF
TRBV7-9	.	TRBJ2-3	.	TGTGCCAGCAGCCAATTCAGGACAGACACAGATACGCAGTATTTT	CASSQFRTDTDTQYF
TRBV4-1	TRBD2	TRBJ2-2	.	TGCGCCAGCAGCCTACATGGGGAGGGCAGGGCGGACACCGGGGAGCTGTTTTTT	CASSLHGEGRADTGELFF
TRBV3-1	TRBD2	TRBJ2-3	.	TGTGCCAGCAGCCAGACAGCGGGAGGACCAGATACGCAGTATTTT	CASSQTAGGPDTQYF
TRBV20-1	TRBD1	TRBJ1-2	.	TGCAGCGCTAGGCCGGGACAGGGTCTATTTAACTATGGCTACACCTTC	CSARPGQGLFNYGYTF
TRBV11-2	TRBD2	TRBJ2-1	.	TGTGCCAGCAGCTTAGTTTTGGGGGGGGAGGGCTCCTACAATGAGCAGTTCTTC	CASSLVLGGEGSYNEQFF
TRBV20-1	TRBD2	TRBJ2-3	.	TGCAGTGCTCTCACGGGGGGGCAAGGGAGCACAGATACGCAGTATTTT	CSALTGGQGSTDTQYF
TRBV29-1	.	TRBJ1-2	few	TGCAGCGTAGACTATGGCTACACCTTC	CSVDYGYTF
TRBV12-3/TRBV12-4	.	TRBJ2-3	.	TGTGCCAGCAGTTTAGGGGGCTGGAGGTCCAACGCAGATACGCAGTATTTT	CASSLGGWRSNADTQYF
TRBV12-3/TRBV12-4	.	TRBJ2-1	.	TGTGCCGGCAGTCCCTACAATGAGCAGTTCTTC	CAGSPYNEQFF
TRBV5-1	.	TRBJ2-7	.	TGCGCCAGCAGCTCGACGGATGCGATCTACGGGCAGTACTTC	CASSSTDAIYGQYF
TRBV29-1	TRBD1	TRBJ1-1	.	TGCAGCGCCTACGGGGACAGGGTTGAAGCTTTCTTT	CSAYGDRVEAFF
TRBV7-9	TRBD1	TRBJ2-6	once	TGTACCAGCAGCAACCTCGACAGGGTCGGGGCCAACGTCCTGACTTTC	CTSSNLDRVGANVLTF
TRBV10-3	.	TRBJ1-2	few	TGTGCCATCAGTGAGTCGACAGGCGAAGGCTACACCTTC	CAISESTGEGYTF